This T cell receptor beta chain was captured by sequencing in a study of T cell changes during pregnancy in multiple sclerosis. The CDR3 runs to 12 residues. Deletions cut 1 base from V and 9 bases from J, with 10 bases between. Germline CDR1 is SEHNR and CDR2 is FQNEAQ (reference sequence). Repertoires were generated with immunoSEQ multiplex PCR, while TCRdb's copy carries only in-frame clones and drops some. The data show about 56,000 clones, with around nine tenths seen just once and approximately 1.7% held by the top ten. The starting material was peripheral blood, obtained after pregnancy. This sequence was found in a female donor with multiple sclerosis, enrolled in a pregnancy study. The chain uses TRBV7-9 and TRBJ2-7, with D perhaps matching TRBD2 (6 bases). The CDR3 sequence: CASSLGRGGQYF. The CDR3 DNA reads TGTGCCAGCAGCTTAGGACGGGGAGGGCAGTACTTC.